A single sample is the source of the 2 T cell receptor beta chains below, sequenced in a study of control samples from healthy donors and cancer patients. Produced via immunoSEQ multiplex PCR; TCRdb's table is partial and in-frame only. Among over 30,000 clones listed, approximately 86% were seen once. The sequencing sample was made of PBMCs. All receptors derive from a middle-aged woman with lung cancer.

The J gene is TRBJ2-5, the V gene TRBV7-7, with 11 bases identical to TRBD1. Germline trimming cut 4 bases from V and 2 bases from J; bases unmatched to any gene: 3. Germline V gene sequence: CDR1 SSHAT, CDR2 FNYEAQ (reference sequence). The CDR3 is 15 amino acids. The CDR3 DNA sequence: TGTGCCAGCAGCTCCGGGACAGGGGGGCAAGAGACCCAGTACTTC. It is translated as CASSSGTGGQETQYF.

This chain links TRBV6-5 with TRBJ2-5, with D perhaps matching TRBD1 (5 bases). Germline CDR1 MNHEY, CDR2 SVGAGI. V lost 10 bases and J 5 bases, leaving 20 bases between the germline ends. CDR3 length equals 14 residues. The CDR3 loop reads CAIQKDGQWETQYF. The CDR3 DNA follows: TGTGCCATCCAGAAGGATGGACAATGGGAGACCCAGTACTTC.